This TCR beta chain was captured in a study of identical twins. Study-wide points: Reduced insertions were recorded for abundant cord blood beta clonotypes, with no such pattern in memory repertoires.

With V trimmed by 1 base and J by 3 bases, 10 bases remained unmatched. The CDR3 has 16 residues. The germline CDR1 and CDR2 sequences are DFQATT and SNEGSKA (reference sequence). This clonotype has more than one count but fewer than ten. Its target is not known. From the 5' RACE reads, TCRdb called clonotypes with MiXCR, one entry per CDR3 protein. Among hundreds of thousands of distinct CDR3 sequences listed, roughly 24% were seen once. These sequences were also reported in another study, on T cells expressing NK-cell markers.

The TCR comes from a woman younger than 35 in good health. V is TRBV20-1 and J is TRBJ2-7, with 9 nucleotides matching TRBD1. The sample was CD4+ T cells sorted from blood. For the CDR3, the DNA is TGCAGTGCTAGAGGGGCTTCGGGGGACAGGGTCTACGAGCAGTACTTC. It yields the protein CSARGASGDRVYEQYF.